This passage covers 23 T cell receptor beta chains from one sample sequenced in a study of cytomegalovirus exposure and HLA in healthy donors. PCR amplification relied on 60 Vbeta primers (plus 13 Jbeta primers). Data came from immunoSEQ multiplex PCR; TCRdb stores just in-frame clones and leaves some out. The sample comprises 150,000 or so clones, about three quarters of which are singletons, and less than 1.6% rests with the top ten. The sequencing sample was made of PBMCs. The receptors stem from a girl aged 5-17 years in good health and CMV-seronegative.

The V gene is TRBV6-1, the J gene TRBJ1-4; no clear D gene. CDR1 and CDR2 (germline): MNHNS, SASEGT. This CDR3 comprises 13 residues. Trimming took 1 base from V and 8 from J, leaving 8 bases between them. CDR3 amino acids: CASSEVRKEKLFF. The CDR3 region has the DNA TGTGCCAGCAGTGAAGTGCGGAAGGAAAAACTGTTTTTT.

V and J are TRBV2 and TRBJ1-1; unclear D gene. Germline V gives CDR1 SNHLY, CDR2 FYNNEI. V was cut by 7 bases and J by 5 bases, with 14 bases left in between. This CDR3 region has 13 residues. This chain's CDR3 is CASTTIRDTEAFF. Written as DNA, the CDR3 is TGTGCCAGCACTACCATCCGGGATACTGAAGCTTTCTTT.

This chain uses TRBV11-1 with TRBJ1-1; D is ambiguous. The length of the CDR3 is 12 residues. Germline-derived CDR1 and CDR2 are SGHAT and FQDESV (reference sequence). The ends were cut back, 7 bases at V and 11 bases at J, with 17 bases in the middle. This CDR3 reads CASTPKSPGAFF. In DNA, the CDR3 is TGTGCCAGCACTCCGAAGAGTCCCGGGGCTTTCTTT.

The chain carries TRBV9 and TRBJ1-2; 7 nucleotides agree with TRBD1. V gave up 3 bases and J gave up 0 bases; unmatched junction bases: 17. CDR3 length: 19 residues. Germline assignment: CDR1 SGDLS and CDR2 YYNGEE. Written as DNA, the CDR3 is TGTGCCAGCAGCGAACCAGGGGGAGTTGCGGGGACCCCTAACTATGGCTACACCTTC. This encodes CASSEPGGVAGTPNYGYTF.

This clone was observed a handful of times. V gene TRBV27 combines with J gene TRBJ2-7, with 7 bases identical to TRBD1. Germline CDR1 is MNHEY and CDR2 is SMNVEV (reference sequence). This CDR3 has 15 amino acids. The J segment lost 5 bases and the V segment lost 1 base, leaving 8 bases of the junction unmatched. The CDR3 loop reads CASSLFPGTVDEQYF. As DNA, the CDR3 is TGTGCCAGCAGTTTATTCCCAGGGACAGTCGACGAGCAGTACTTC.

This clone was found once. V usage is TRBV6-1 and J usage is TRBJ2-7; D possibly corresponds to TRBD1 (5 bases). V lost 2 bases to trimming and J lost 4 bases, with 24 bases between them. The length of the CDR3 is 18 residues. Germline values: CDR1 MNHNS, CDR2 SASEGT. The CDR3 spells CASSERGPQWLGEYEQYF. CDR3 coding DNA: TGTGCCAGCAGTGAACGAGGACCACAGTGGTTAGGGGAATACGAGCAGTACTTC.

The J gene is TRBJ2-1, the V gene TRBV9; 8 bases match TRBD2. Germline loops: CDR1 SGDLS, CDR2 YYNGEE. V shed 0 bases and J 8 bases; nucleotides not matched to a gene: 16. The CDR3 sequence is 18 residues long. The CDR3 sequence is CASSVEEEGGGRGHEQFF. In DNA, the CDR3 is TGTGCCAGCAGCGTAGAGGAAGAGGGCGGGGGGCGAGGGCATGAGCAGTTCTTC.

This chain uses TRBV7-9 with TRBJ1-2; D is uncertain. The CDR3 covers 13 residues. V lost 1 base and J 4 bases, leaving 7 bases between the germline ends. Per the germline V gene, CDR1 is SEHNR and CDR2 is FQNEAQ (reference sequence). The chain's CDR3 is CASSLEGGYGYTF. The CDR3 nucleotides are TGTGCCAGCAGCTTAGAAGGAGGCTATGGCTACACCTTC.

The chain employs TRBV5-1 and TRBJ2-7; D is perhaps TRBD1 (6 bases). Trimming removed 0 bases at V and 3 bases at J, with 7 bases between. The germline V gene encodes CDR1 SGHRS and CDR2 YFSETQ. There are 13 residues in the CDR3. The CDR3, as DNA: TGCGCCAGCAGCTTGGACAGGGTCTACGAGCAGTACTTC. It codes for CASSLDRVYEQYF.

In this sample, this clone turned up once. The chain carries TRBV15 and TRBJ1-5; D remains ambiguous. The CDR3 covers 18 residues. V shed 2 bases and J shed 0 bases, with 17 bases lying between them. Looked up from germline, CDR1 is LNHNV and CDR2 is YYDKDF (reference sequence). The CDR3 region is CATSRQQATLYSNQPQHF. Written as DNA, the CDR3 is TGTGCCACCAGCAGACAGCAGGCGACCCTTTATAGCAATCAGCCCCAGCATTTT.

Concerning this clone: The same CDR3 also results from other DNA sequences found in this sample. The chain employs TRBV2 and TRBJ1-2, with 8 bases that match TRBD1. Germline lookup yields CDR1 SNHLY and CDR2 FYNNEI. The CDR3 consists of 13 residues. The V and J ends lost 5 bases and 5 bases, in that order; junction bases with no gene match: 4. The CDR3: CASSSTGGYGYTF. CDR3 coding DNA: TGTGCCAGCAGTTCCACAGGGGGGTATGGCTACACCTTC.

This clone was picked up one time. The V and J genes are TRBV7-9 and TRBJ1-2; D gene ambiguous. This CDR3 is built from 12 residues. The germline V gene has CDR1 SEHNR and CDR2 FQNEAQ (reference sequence). Trimming stripped 1 base from V and 6 bases from J, with 6 bases between. The CDR3 DNA reads as TGTGCCAGCAGCTTAGGGCTGAATGGCTACACCTTC. It translates to CASSLGLNGYTF.

The chain couples TRBV12-5 to TRBJ1-2; unclear D gene. The germline V gene encodes CDR1 LGHNT and CDR2 FRNRAP. The CDR3 runs to 12 residues. The V end was cut by 3 bases, the J end by 4 bases, with 6 bases between. CDR3 DNA: TGTGCTAGTGGTTTTCAGATCTATGGCTACACCTTC. It yields the protein CASGFQIYGYTF.

V gene TRBV30 combines with J gene TRBJ2-5, with a weak D call TRBD2 (5 bases). Trimming removed 3 bases from V and 4 bases from J, with 15 bases in between. The CDR3 is 14 residues long. The V gene's germline CDR1 is GTSNPN and CDR2 SVGIG (reference sequence). CDR3 sequence (DNA): TGTGCCTGGAGCGGATCACTAGACGTAGAGACCCAGTACTTC. Residues: CAWSGSLDVETQYF.

There are a few counts of this clone. The chain is built from TRBV19 and TRBJ1-5; D is possibly TRBD1 (6 bases). The V gene's germline CDR1 is LNHDA and CDR2 SQIVND (reference sequence). With 6 bases removed from V and 1 base from J, the gap between germline ends came to 13 bases. This CDR3 comprises 15 residues. The CDR3: CASRRTDRSNQPQHF. DNA of the CDR3: TGTGCCAGTAGGAGGACAGATCGGAGCAATCAGCCCCAGCATTTT.

This chain links TRBV2 with TRBJ1-2; D might be TRBD1 (6 bases). Between the trimmed V and J ends, which lost 7 bases and 1 base, there was a span of 16 bases. Germline values: CDR1 SNHLY, CDR2 FYNNEI. The CDR3 runs 15 residues. This chain's CDR3 is CASIHPGVGNYGYTF. In DNA, the CDR3 is TGTGCCAGCATCCACCCAGGGGTCGGTAACTATGGCTACACCTTC.

The J gene is TRBJ1-1, the V gene TRBV10-3; 8 bases are shared with TRBD1. With V trimmed by 3 bases and J by 4 bases, 7 bases remained unmatched. CDR1 ENHRY and CDR2 SYGVKD come from the germline V gene. The CDR3 contains 15 residues. As DNA, the CDR3 is TGTGCCATCAGTGATCCAGGTCAGGGGGCCACTGAAGCTTTCTTT. Translated: CAISDPGQGATEAFF.

The sample holds a few counts of this clone. The genes are TRBV11-2 and TRBJ1-4, with 7 bases matching TRBD1. This CDR3 has 14 residues. The V gene's germline CDR1 is SGHAT and CDR2 FQNNGV. Unmatched junction bases numbered 3, after V lost 4 bases and J lost 4 bases. The CDR3 region has the DNA TGTGCCAGCAGCTCTAGACAGGGTAATGAAAAACTGTTTTTT. Its translation: CASSSRQGNEKLFF.

The chain is built from TRBV2 and TRBJ1-5; no firm D call. There are 16 residues in the CDR3. Trimming took off 3 bases at V and 1 base at J, with 13 bases between the two ends. Germline CDR1 reads SNHLY; CDR2 reads FYNNEI. The CDR3 reads CASSEERSLSNQPQHF. The CDR3 coding sequence is TGTGCCAGCAGTGAGGAGAGATCGCTAAGCAATCAGCCCCAGCATTTT.

The chain joins TRBV7-3 to TRBJ1-1; possible D gene TRBD1, 5 bases. Germline values: CDR1 SGHTA, CDR2 FQGTGA. This CDR3 has 14 amino acids. V shed 2 bases and J shed 1 base, with 8 bases lying between them. In nucleotides, the CDR3 is TGTGCCAGCAGCTTAGGCCAGGGGAACACTGAAGCTTTCTTT. This encodes CASSLGQGNTEAFF.

V gene TRBV7-8 combines with J gene TRBJ1-1; D ambiguous. The CDR3 runs to 15 residues. The V and J ends lost 0 bases and 0 bases respectively, with 8 bases between them. Per the germline V gene, CDR1 is SGHVS and CDR2 is FQNEAQ. The CDR3 reads CASSLAGTMNTEAFF. The CDR3 DNA reads as TGTGCCAGCAGCTTAGCTGGCACCATGAACACTGAAGCTTTCTTT.

The chain joins TRBV5-1 to TRBJ1-4; unclear D gene. V was shortened by 1 base and J by 0 bases, with 7 bases between the two germline ends. The CDR3 consists of 15 residues. CDR1 and CDR2 (germline): SGHRS, YFSETQ. For the CDR3, the DNA is TGCGCCAGCAGCTTGCTCGGGTCAACTAATGAAAAACTGTTTTTT. It specifies CASSLLGSTNEKLFF.

This clone has just a few counts. Other DNA sequences of this sample code for an identical CDR3. In DNA form, the CDR3 reads TGTGCCAGCAGCTTGGGCGGGGGGGTGACAGATACGCAGTATTTT. It is translated as CASSLGGGVTDTQYF. The V gene is TRBV7-9, the J gene TRBJ2-3, with TRBD2 identical over 9 bases. Germline V CDR1 and CDR2: SEHNR, FQNEAQ (reference sequence). This CDR3 has 15 residues. J was trimmed by 3 bases and V by 3 bases; bases with no gene match: 4. Drawing the rest from reference TRBV7-9 and TRBJ2-3, the complete variable domain is DTGVSQNPRHKITKRGQNVTFRCDPISEHNRLYWYRQTLGQGPEFLTYFQNEAQLEKSRLLSDRFSAERPKGSFSTLEIQRTEQGDSAMYLCASSLGGGVTDTQYFGPGTRLTVL.